Each of the 22 T cell receptor beta chains below was sequenced from the same sample in a study of T cells in localized non-small cell lung cancer. The protocol was immunoSEQ multiplex PCR, while the TCRdb copy is restricted to in-frame clones and leaves out a portion. The sample contains about 25,000 clones, about 93% of which appear only once. The sequencing used peripheral blood, collected before any cancer treatment. Receptors originate from a woman between 35 and 75 years old with stage I lung adenocarcinoma.

The chain joins TRBV7-9 to TRBJ2-2; D not certain. The germline V and J ends were trimmed by 8 bases and 3 bases, with 4 bases remaining between them. Germline loops: CDR1 SEHNR, CDR2 FQNEAQ (reference sequence). The CDR3 totals 11 residues. The CDR3 DNA reads TGTGCCAGCTTCTACACCGGGGAGCTGTTTTTT. Encoded protein: CASFYTGELFF.

The chain is built from TRBV18 and TRBJ2-1, with 12 nucleotides matching TRBD1. V lost 5 bases to trimming and J lost 0 bases; unmatched junction nucleotides: 14. Germline CDR1 KGHSH, CDR2 LQKENI. The CDR3 runs 20 residues. CDR3 sequence (DNA): TGTGCCAGCTCATTCCTCCGGGGACAGGGGGCCCTTAGCTCCTACAATGAGCAGTTCTTC. It encodes CASSFLRGQGALSSYNEQFF.

The J gene is TRBJ1-2, the V gene TRBV7-6; no definite D call. This CDR3 contains 12 residues. Deletions cut 1 base from V and 7 bases from J, with 7 bases between. From germline, CDR1 is SGHVS and CDR2 FNYEAQ. The CDR3 loop reads CASSLGTSGYTF. CDR3 nucleotide sequence: TGTGCCAGCAGCTTAGGGACGTCTGGCTACACCTTC.

This clone appeared a single time. The rearrangement links TRBV5-8 to TRBJ1-5, with D perhaps TRBD1 (6 bases). The CDR3 totals 16 residues. Germline CDR1 and CDR2: SGHTS and YDEGEE. V lost 4 bases, J lost 5 bases, and 19 bases lay in between. The CDR3 nucleotides read TGTGCCAGCAGCCCACCAGAGGGGGGTGACCATCAGCCCCAGCATTTT. Protein product: CASSPPEGGDHQPQHF.

The V gene is TRBV6-5, the J gene TRBJ2-7; D possibly uses TRBD1 or TRBD2 (7 bases each). Trimming shortened V by 6 bases and J by 6 bases, and 21 bases separated the two germline ends. CDR3 size: 15 residues. In germline, CDR1 is MNHEY, CDR2 SVGAGI. In DNA form, the CDR3 reads TGTGCCAGCAGCCCAGTCAGGGGGGGAATCGTCGAGCAGTACTTC. This translates into CASSPVRGGIVEQYF.

About this clone itself: This sample includes further DNA sequences coding for the same CDR3. This chain links TRBV19 with TRBJ2-1; 7 bases agree with TRBD2. Germline loops: CDR1 LNHDA, CDR2 SQIVND (reference sequence). The CDR3 consists of 15 residues. V was clipped by 3 bases and J by 2 bases; unmatched bases: 4. The CDR3 region is CASSMTSGAYNEQFF. As DNA, the CDR3 is TGTGCCAGTAGTATGACGAGCGGGGCCTACAATGAGCAGTTCTTC.

This rearrangement joins TRBV11-2 to TRBJ2-1; no clear D gene. Germline V CDR1 and CDR2: SGHAT, FQNNGV. Trimming removed 0 bases at V and 5 bases at J, with 5 bases between. This CDR3 spans 13 amino acids. The CDR3 sequence: CASSLDRHNEQFF. The DNA for the CDR3 is TGTGCCAGCAGCTTAGACAGGCACAATGAGCAGTTCTTC.

V gene TRBV11-3 combines with J gene TRBJ2-2; no firm D call. Germline CDR1 SGHNT, CDR2 YENEEA. This CDR3 comprises 13 residues. The V end lost 5 bases, the J end lost 7 bases, and 11 bases lay between the germline ends. The CDR3 nucleotides are TGTGCCAGCAGCCCCTCCCAGGTCGGGGAGCTGTTTTTT. Residues: CASSPSQVGELFF.

The J gene is TRBJ1-1, the V gene TRBV25-1, with D perhaps TRBD1 (6 bases). V lost 5 bases and J 11 bases, leaving 18 bases between the germline ends. Germline lookup yields CDR1 MGHDK and CDR2 SYGVNS. CDR3 length: 13 residues. Here the CDR3 reads CASSLSRNTGAFF. DNA for the CDR3: TGTGCCAGCAGTCTATCTCGGAACACAGGGGCTTTCTTT.

The chain recombines TRBV6-1 with TRBJ1-1; D gene unclear. From germline, CDR1 is MNHNS and CDR2 SASEGT. With 3 bases removed from V and 7 bases from J, the gap between germline ends came to 9 bases. The CDR3 is 12 amino acids. CDR3 in amino acids: CASSDQKNEAFF. The DNA of the CDR3 is TGTGCCAGCAGTGACCAGAAGAATGAAGCTTTCTTT.

This clone has more than one count but fewer than ten. This rearrangement joins TRBV28 to TRBJ2-7, with D unclear. With 5 bases removed from V and 4 bases from J, the gap between germline ends came to 18 bases. The CDR3 sequence is 15 residues long. Germline lookup yields CDR1 MDHEN and CDR2 SYDVKM. Here the CDR3 DNA reads TGTGCCAGCAGTCCCCTCGACCTTGAGGTTTACGAGCAGTACTTC. Translation gives CASSPLDLEVYEQYF.

The genes are TRBV27 and TRBJ2-1, with D perhaps assigned TRBD1 or TRBD2 (5 bases each). The ends were cut back, 6 bases at V and 5 bases at J, with 14 bases in the middle. This CDR3 is 14 amino acids long. The germline CDR1 and CDR2 sequences are MNHEY and SMNVEV (reference sequence). The CDR3 is CASSPLGADNEQFF. CDR3 coding DNA: TGTGCCAGCAGCCCACTCGGGGCGGACAATGAGCAGTTCTTC.

This clone was detected only once. The DNA of the CDR3 is TGTGCCAGCAGTGAAGCGTGGGCACGGAGGAACAATGAGCAGTTCTTC. Amino acids: CASSEAWARRNNEQFF. This chain links TRBV6-1 with TRBJ2-1; D perhaps matches TRBD2 (5 bases). Germline CDR1 reads MNHNS; CDR2 reads SASEGT. V shed 0 bases and J shed 5 bases, with 14 bases lying between them. There are 16 residues in the CDR3.

This chain connects TRBV5-6 to TRBJ2-7; 11 bases agree with TRBD2. The CDR3 runs to 16 residues. V trimming: 5 bases; J trimming: 6 bases; junction bases outside the gene matches: 13. Germline V gene data show CDR1 as SGHDT and CDR2 as YYEEEE. In DNA, the CDR3 is TGTGCCAGCAGACCCTCTAGCGGGAGGCTGATGGGCGAGCAGTACTTC. This encodes CASRPSSGRLMGEQYF.

V and J are TRBV19 and TRBJ2-6; unclear D gene. CDR1 is LNHDA, CDR2 SQIVND, per germline (reference sequence). Trimming left V 7 bases short and J 2 bases short, with 6 bases between. This CDR3 is 13 amino acids long. CDR3: CASKGPGANVLTF. In nucleotides, the CDR3 is TGTGCCAGTAAAGGTCCTGGGGCCAACGTCCTGACTTTC. Together with reference TRBV19 and TRBJ2-6, the CDR3 gives the full variable domain: DGGITQSPKYLFRKEGQNVTLSCEQNLNHDAMYWYRQDPGQGLRLIYYSQIVNDFQKGDIAEGYSVSREKKESFPLTVTSAQKNPTAFYLCASKGPGANVLTFGAGSRLTVL.

The rearrangement links TRBV4-1 to TRBJ1-1, with D perhaps matching TRBD1 (6 bases). Germline loops: CDR1 MGHRA, CDR2 YSYEKL. There are 15 residues in the CDR3. Trimming took off 2 bases at V and 5 bases at J, with 15 bases between the two ends. CDR3 nucleotide sequence: TGCGCCAGCAGCCAAACGGCGCTACAGGGAACTGAAGCTTTCTTT. It encodes CASSQTALQGTEAFF.

This clone was seen once. This sequence joins TRBV12-5 and TRBJ2-1, with D unresolved. Germline V lookup: CDR1 LGHNT, CDR2 FRNRAP. The CDR3 has 12 residues. Trimming shortened V by 3 bases and J by 4 bases, and 4 bases separated the two germline ends. CDR3 in DNA: TGTGCTAGTGGTTTTGGGTACAATGAGCAGTTCTTC. Protein: CASGFGYNEQFF.

CDR3 bases: TGCGCCAGCAGAGGGGACGAGCAGTACTTC. Protein product: CASRGDEQYF. The chain is built from TRBV23-1 and TRBJ2-7; the D gene is possibly TRBD1 (5 bases). TRBV23-1 is an ORF, with its function uncertain. The CDR3 covers 10 residues. Trimming pared 6 bases from V and 5 bases from J, leaving 5 bases between.

The chain carries TRBV30 and TRBJ2-7; 9 bases map to TRBD2. Germline CDR1 is GTSNPN and CDR2 is SVGIG (reference sequence). The CDR3 extends over 12 amino acids. The ends lost 7 bases at V and 9 bases at J; junction bases unmatched: 10. The CDR3 DNA reads as TGTGCCTCTAGCGGGACCAAACTAGGGCAGTACTTC. Its protein is CASSGTKLGQYF.

The V gene is TRBV6-1, the J gene TRBJ1-1; D not certain. Germline V lookup: CDR1 MNHNS, CDR2 SASEGT. CDR3 length: 11 amino acids. With 6 bases removed from V and 4 bases from J, the gap between germline ends came to 6 bases. CDR3 protein: CASSWLTEAFF. The CDR3 coding sequence is TGTGCCAGCAGCTGGCTCACTGAAGCTTTCTTT.

The chain couples TRBV5-4 to TRBJ1-1; 11 bases map to TRBD1. CDR1 is SGHNT, CDR2 YYREEE, per germline (reference sequence). The V segment lost 2 bases and the J segment 5 bases; nucleotides outside the gene matches: 2. The CDR3 consists of 14 residues. The CDR3 sequence is CASSLGTGGTEAFF. For the CDR3, the DNA is TGTGCCAGCAGCTTAGGGACAGGGGGGACTGAAGCTTTCTTT.

This clone was found once. Mismatch with germline at one junction end may stem from a read error. The CDR3 DNA reads TGCGCCAGCAGCTTGGGCTGGGCAGACACGCAGTATTTT. Amino acid sequence: CASSLGWADTQYF. J is TRBJ2-3 and V is TRBV5-1; no firm D call. Germline V gene sequence: CDR1 SGHRS, CDR2 YFSETQ. CDR3 size: 13 residues.